The 14 T cell receptor beta chains below all came from one sample that was sequenced in a study of regulatory T cells in long-lasting Graves disease. Construction of the TCR beta libraries employed iRepertoire HTBI primers in conjunction with Arm-PCR of CDR3 regions. TCRdb ran MiXCR on the multiplex PCR reads and lists one entry per CDR3 protein. The sample holds some 340,000 distinct CDR3 sequences, roughly 23% seen once. As for time point: persistent/refractory GD, antithyroid drugs over 5 years with positive TRAb. PBMC RNA was the source of the TCR library. The specimen comprised peripheral blood mononuclear cells (PBMCs), sampled when the disease was refractory, from a patient treated with antithyroid drugs. These receptor sequences come from a middle-aged woman with Graves disease.

This clonotype was seen repeatedly, ten times or more. The chain is built from TRBV2 and TRBJ1-2; D gene ambiguous. Trimming pared 3 bases from V and 5 bases from J, leaving 13 bases between. CDR3 length: 14 amino acids. Germline CDR1 SNHLY, CDR2 FYNNEI. The CDR3 loop reads CASSDPGKSYGYTF. The CDR3 bases are TGTGCCAGCAGTGATCCGGGGAAGTCATATGGCTACACCTTC.

V gene TRBV7-9 combines with J gene TRBJ1-4; D unresolved. This CDR3 has 17 amino acids. In germline, CDR1 is SEHNR, CDR2 FQNEAQ (reference sequence). Trimming took 5 bases from V and 0 from J, leaving 16 bases between them. CDR3 sequence reads: CASSRWTHGATNEKLFF. The CDR3, as DNA: TGTGCCAGCAGCCGTTGGACTCATGGGGCAACTAATGAAAAACTGTTTTTT.

This clonotype was detected ten times or more. In DNA form, the CDR3 reads TGTGCCAGCAGTGAGGGAGTGAACACTGAAGCTTTCTTT. Residues: CASSEGVNTEAFF. The rearrangement joins TRBV25-1 to TRBJ1-1; D gene uncertain. There are 13 residues in the CDR3. The ends were cut back, 3 bases at V and 0 bases at J, with 5 bases in the middle. CDR1 and CDR2 (germline): MGHDK, SYGVNS.

In this sample, this clonotype turned up many times. The chain uses TRBV5-1 and TRBJ2-1, with D uncertain. Germline V lookup: CDR1 SGHRS, CDR2 YFSETQ. This CDR3 contains 14 residues. The V end was cut by 3 bases, the J end by 6 bases, with 13 bases between. CDR3 DNA sequence: TGCGCCAGCAGCTCGGGCGTGAGACCCAATGAGCAGTTCTTC. Translating it yields CASSSGVRPNEQFF.

At least ten counts were recorded for this clonotype. J is TRBJ1-2 and V is TRBV12-3 or TRBV12-4; no reliable D call. The CDR3 sequence is 13 residues long. Trimming cost V 6 bases and J 8 bases, with 16 bases left between them. The CDR3 reads CASSLASRLGYTF. The CDR3 DNA reads TGTGCCAGCAGCCTGGCCTCCCGCCTCGGCTACACCTTC.

The chain links TRBV7-9 to TRBJ1-1; D call uncertain. V was shortened by 1 base and J by 8 bases, with 8 bases between the two germline ends. CDR1 SEHNR and CDR2 FQNEAQ come from the germline V gene (reference sequence). The CDR3 loop spans 12 amino acids. CDR3 amino acids: CASSLEREEAFF. CDR3 sequence (DNA): TGTGCCAGCAGCTTAGAAAGAGAAGAAGCTTTCTTT.

At least ten counts were recorded for this clonotype. This chain uses TRBV20-1 with TRBJ2-5; D is unresolved. CDR1 and CDR2 from the germline V gene are DFQATT and SNEGSKA (reference sequence). V was trimmed by 3 bases and J by 1 base, leaving 15 bases between them. The CDR3 totals 15 residues. This CDR3 reads CSASRAGILQETQYF. The CDR3 bases are TGCAGTGCTAGTAGGGCAGGCATCCTCCAAGAGACCCAGTACTTC.

This clonotype occurred many times. This chain connects TRBV7-3 to TRBJ2-5; unclear D gene. The CDR3 covers 14 residues. The ends were cut back, 1 base at V and 1 base at J, with 7 bases in the middle. Germline V CDR1 and CDR2: SGHTA, FQGTGA. CDR3 amino acids: CASSLSDAQETQYF. CDR3 in DNA: TGTGCCAGCAGCTTAAGTGACGCCCAAGAGACCCAGTACTTC.

This clonotype has just a few counts. The rearrangement uses TRBV7-9 and TRBJ2-5; TRBD2 aligns across 14 bases. In germline, CDR1 is SEHNR, CDR2 FQNEAQ (reference sequence). Trimming removed 5 bases from V and 1 base from J; junction bases left unmatched: 3. The CDR3 totals 16 residues. CDR3 amino acids: CASSQGLAGVQETQYF. The CDR3 nucleotides read TGTGCCAGCAGCCAGGGACTAGCGGGGGTCCAAGAGACCCAGTACTTC.

With regard to this clonotype: A single base separates this from a much larger clone, so it may be a read error. DNA for the CDR3: TGTGCCAGCAGGAACAGGGCAACTAATGAAAAACTGTTTTTT. It yields the protein CASRNRATNEKLFF. The chain links TRBV25-1 to TRBJ1-4, with a tentative D call TRBD1 (6 bases). The CDR3 is 14 amino acids. CDR1 is MGHDK and CDR2 is SYGVNS in the germline V gene. Trimming stripped 6 bases from V and 0 bases from J, with 8 bases between.

In its sample, this clonotype was seen a few times. Written as DNA, the CDR3 is TGCAGTGCTAGAGATCCGGCAGGGGTTTCGAGAACTGAAGCTTTCTTT. Its protein is CSARDPAGVSRTEAFF. This rearrangement joins TRBV20-1 to TRBJ1-1; tentatively, D is TRBD1 (6 bases). V gave up 0 bases and J gave up 5 bases, with 19 bases separating them. Germline CDR1 and CDR2: DFQATT and SNEGSKA (reference sequence). This CDR3 is built from 16 residues.

In this sample, this clonotype turned up many times. The chain combines TRBV12-3 or TRBV12-4 with TRBJ2-7; 10 bases align to TRBD1. J lost 2 bases, V lost 3 bases, and 4 bases had no gene match. The CDR3 runs to 15 residues. The CDR3 DNA reads TGTGCCAGCAGTTTTTGGGACAGGGGTGCCTACGAGCAGTACTTC. It encodes CASSFWDRGAYEQYF.

This clonotype was recorded many times. This chain uses TRBV2 with TRBJ2-7; D assignment may be TRBD1 or TRBD2 (5 bases each). This CDR3 has 13 amino acids. The germline V and J ends were trimmed by 6 bases and 6 bases, with 15 bases remaining between them. CDR1 SNHLY and CDR2 FYNNEI come from the germline V gene. The CDR3 loop reads CASSPNPGLEQYF. CDR3 in DNA: TGTGCCAGCAGCCCTAACCCGGGGCTCGAGCAGTACTTC.

This clonotype is a singleton in its sample. The chain links TRBV4-1 to TRBJ2-5; the D gene is possibly TRBD2 (6 bases). Germline V gives CDR1 MGHRA, CDR2 YSYEKL. This CDR3 is built from 15 residues. V lost 0 bases to trimming and J lost 5 bases, with 13 bases between them. The CDR3 DNA follows: TGCGCCAGCAGCCAAGATTTCGGAGGGGTCGAGACCCAGTACTTC. As protein: CASSQDFGGVETQYF.